This section outlines one TCR beta chain sequence together with its context. This entry belongs to a study of immune cell composition in non-small cell lung cancer. Normal lung was taken at the farthest possible site, at least 3 cm from tumour. CDR1 is SGHRS, CDR2 YFSETQ, per germline. Trimming left V 2 bases short and J 1 base short, with 10 bases between. This CDR3 has 14 amino acids. TCRdb's copy holds only in-frame clones and misses some; the assay was immunoSEQ multiplex PCR. The repertoire consists of around 3,100 clones, with around three quarters occurring once and the leading ten covering roughly 13%.

Sample: non-adjacent lung tissue. The genes are TRBV5-1 and TRBJ2-7, with D possibly matching TRBD1 (6 bases). This receptor was taken from a human donor with non-small cell lung cancer. The donor label of this sample is uncertain. CDR3: CASSLVDRSYEQYF. The CDR3 region has the DNA TGCGCCAGCAGCTTAGTGGACAGATCCTACGAGCAGTACTTC.